These 6 T cell receptor beta chains came from one sample sequenced in a study of radiation and T cells in renal cell carcinoma. Libraries were prepared by immunoSEQ multiplex PCR; TCRdb keeps only in-frame clonotypes and omits some of them. The sample lists about 140,000 clones, around 78% seen once, with 20% to 25% in the top ten. Time point defined: baseline pretreatment blood. Treatment reported: 15 Gy SBRT to primary tumor, nephrectomy 4 weeks later. The sequenced sample was blood, obtained from a patient whose treatment included radiotherapy and nephrectomy. Every receptor here comes from a woman aged 50 to 65 with renal cell carcinoma.

The chain recombines TRBV6-5 with TRBJ1-1; D perhaps matches TRBD1 (5 bases). The germline V gene has CDR1 MNHEY and CDR2 SVGAGI. The CDR3 consists of 12 residues. Trimming left V 6 bases short and J 6 bases short, with 11 bases between. The CDR3 protein is CASSPPGAEAFF. DNA for the CDR3: TGTGCCAGCAGCCCCCCGGGGGCTGAAGCTTTCTTT.

The chain recombines TRBV7-9 with TRBJ2-7, with a possible D match to TRBD2 (5 bases). The CDR3 is made up of 16 amino acids. Trimming shortened V by 1 base and J by 0 bases, and 13 bases separated the two germline ends. Germline V gives CDR1 SEHNR, CDR2 FQNEAQ (reference sequence). The DNA of the CDR3 is TGTGCCAGCAGCTTAGGAACGGGCGGGTTCTCCTACGAGCAGTACTTC. Amino acid sequence: CASSLGTGGFSYEQYF.

This sequence joins TRBV28 and TRBJ2-1; 14 nucleotides align to TRBD2. CDR1 and CDR2 from the germline V gene are MDHEN and SYDVKM. CDR3 length: 15 residues. The junction had 7 bases not matched to a gene; V was cut back by 5 bases and J by 10 bases. This CDR3 reads CASSPPGTSGGEQFF. CDR3 in DNA: TGTGCCAGCAGTCCCCCCGGGACTAGCGGGGGAGAGCAGTTCTTC.

The chain is built from TRBV30 and TRBJ2-5; D may match TRBD1 or TRBD2 (6 bases each). The CDR3 is made up of 14 amino acids. The germline V gene encodes CDR1 GTSNPN and CDR2 SVGIG (reference sequence). With 3 bases removed from V and 10 bases from J, the gap between germline ends came to 21 bases. For the CDR3, the DNA is TGTGCCTGGAGCGGGGGCGGGTCGCGTTATGACCAGTACTTC. Translation gives CAWSGGGSRYDQYF.

Only a few counts were recorded for this clone. The rearrangement uses TRBV5-1 and TRBJ1-2; possibly TRBD1 for D (5 bases). Trimming cost V 0 bases and J 7 bases, with 10 bases left between them. The CDR3 sequence is 13 residues long. Germline lookup yields CDR1 SGHRS and CDR2 YFSETQ. This CDR3 reads CASSLAGRSGYTF. The CDR3 nucleotides read TGCGCCAGCAGCTTGGCAGGGCGGAGTGGCTACACCTTC.

For the CDR3, the DNA is TGCGCCAGCAGCCAAAGTGCAACTAATGAAAAACTGTTTTTT. Translated: CASSQSATNEKLFF. V and J are TRBV4-3 and TRBJ1-4; D unresolved. Trimming shortened V by 2 bases and J by 0 bases, and 4 bases separated the two germline ends. Germline CDR1 and CDR2: LGHNA and YSLEER. The CDR3 runs 14 residues.